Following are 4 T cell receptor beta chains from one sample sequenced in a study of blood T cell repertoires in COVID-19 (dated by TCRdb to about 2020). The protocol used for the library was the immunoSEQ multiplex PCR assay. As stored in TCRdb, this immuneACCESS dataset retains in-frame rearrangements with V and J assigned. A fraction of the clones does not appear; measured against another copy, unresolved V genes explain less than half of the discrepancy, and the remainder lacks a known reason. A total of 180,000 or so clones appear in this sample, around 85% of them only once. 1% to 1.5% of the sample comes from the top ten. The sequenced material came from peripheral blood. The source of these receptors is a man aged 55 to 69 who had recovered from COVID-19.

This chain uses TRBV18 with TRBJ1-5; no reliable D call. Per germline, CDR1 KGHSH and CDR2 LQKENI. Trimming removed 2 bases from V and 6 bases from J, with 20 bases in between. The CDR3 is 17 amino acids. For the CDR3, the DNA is TGTGCCAGCTCACCAAGTCCTCCCCCCCAAACTAGTCAGCCCCAGCATTTT. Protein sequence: CASSPSPPPQTSQPQHF.

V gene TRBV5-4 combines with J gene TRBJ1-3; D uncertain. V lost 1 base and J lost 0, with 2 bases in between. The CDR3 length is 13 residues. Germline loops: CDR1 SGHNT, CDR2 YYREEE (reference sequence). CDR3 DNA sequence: TGTGCCAGCAGCTTGTACTCTGGAAACACCATATATTTT. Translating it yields CASSLYSGNTIYF.

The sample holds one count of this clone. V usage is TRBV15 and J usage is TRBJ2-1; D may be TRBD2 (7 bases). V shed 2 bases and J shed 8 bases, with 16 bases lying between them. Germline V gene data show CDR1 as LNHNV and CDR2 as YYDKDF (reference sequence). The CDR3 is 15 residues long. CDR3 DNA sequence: TGTGCCACCAGCAGACGAGCACAGGGAGGGGATGAGCAGTTCTTC. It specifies CATSRRAQGGDEQFF.

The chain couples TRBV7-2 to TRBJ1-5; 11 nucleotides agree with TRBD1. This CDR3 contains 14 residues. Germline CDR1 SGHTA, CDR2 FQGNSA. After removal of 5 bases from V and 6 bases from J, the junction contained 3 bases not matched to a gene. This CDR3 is CASSRDRGGQPQHF. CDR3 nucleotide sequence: TGTGCCAGCAGCCGGGACAGGGGGGGTCAGCCCCAGCATTTT.